The text below deals with one T cell receptor (beta chain). Second doses at about 4 or about 12 weeks were pooled. This sample was included in a study of T cell responses to AZD1222 COVID-19 vaccine. Libraries were prepared by immunoSEQ multiplex PCR; TCRdb keeps only in-frame clonotypes and omits some of them. Found here are some 100,000 clones, 86% of them singletons; the top ten hold around 17%. The V and J ends lost 6 bases and 0 bases, in that order; junction bases with no gene match: 9. The CDR3 is made up of 17 amino acids. Germline CDR1 is KGHSH and CDR2 is LQKENI. The rearrangement uses TRBV18 and TRBJ1-1; 11 nucleotides match TRBD1. Sequenced material: peripheral blood, taken 28 days after the second AZD1222 dose. The sequence was collected from an adult who received the AZD1222 COVID-19 vaccine. The CDR3 DNA reads TGTGCCAGCTCCCGAAGCAGGACAGGGGGCTTGAACACTGAAGCTTTCTTT. The encoded protein is CASSRSRTGGLNTEAFF.